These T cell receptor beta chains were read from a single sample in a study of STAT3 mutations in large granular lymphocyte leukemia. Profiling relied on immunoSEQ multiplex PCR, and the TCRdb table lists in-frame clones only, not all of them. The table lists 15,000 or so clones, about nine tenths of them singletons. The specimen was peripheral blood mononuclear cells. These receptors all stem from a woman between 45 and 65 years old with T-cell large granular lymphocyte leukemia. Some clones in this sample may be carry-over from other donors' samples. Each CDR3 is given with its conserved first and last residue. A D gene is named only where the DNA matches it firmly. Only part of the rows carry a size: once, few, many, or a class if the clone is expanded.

CASSLTRDTQYF,TGCGCCAGCAGCCTGACGAGGGATACGCAGTATTTT,TRBV5-1,.,TRBJ2-3,.
CASSVDRGETQYF,TGCGCCAGCAGCGTGGATCGGGGGGAGACCCAGTACTTC,TRBV5-1,.,TRBJ2-5,.
CASSHSRETFF,TGTGCCAGCAGCCACAGTAGGGAAACTTTCTTT,TRBV6-5,.,TRBJ1-1,.
CSVVGGAHSTDTQYF,TGCAGCGTTGTTGGGGGGGCTCACAGCACAGATACGCAGTATTTT,TRBV29-1,.,TRBJ2-3,.
CASSQERFTDTQYF,TGCGCCAGCAGCCAAGAGAGGTTTACAGATACGCAGTATTTT,TRBV4-3,.,TRBJ2-3,.
CASSPAARNTEAFF,TGTGCCAGCTCACCAGCGGCAAGGAACACTGAAGCTTTCTTT,TRBV18,.,TRBJ1-1,.
CASSLLPGEGNIQYF,TGTGCCAGCAGCTTACTCCCGGGGGAGGGAAACATTCAGTACTTC,TRBV7-9,.,TRBJ2-4,TRBD2
CASNSPGQGTEQYF,TGTGCCAGCAACTCACCGGGACAGGGCACCGAGCAGTACTTC,TRBV28,once,TRBJ2-7,TRBD1
CASSVAGDAGNTIYF,TGTGCCAGCAGCGTGGCAGGGGACGCTGGAAACACCATATATTTT,TRBV9,.,TRBJ1-3,.
CASRELAGEYGEQYF,TGCGCCAGCAGAGAACTAGCGGGAGAATATGGCGAGCAGTACTTC,TRBV10-2,once,TRBJ2-7,TRBD2
CASSLVVRTGSADTQYF,TGTGCCAGCAGCTTAGTGGTCCGGACAGGGTCAGCAGATACGCAGTATTTT,TRBV11-2,.,TRBJ2-3,TRBD1
CASIAIQGFRGNEQFF,TGTGCCAGCATCGCAATACAGGGGTTTAGGGGCAATGAGCAGTTCTTC,TRBV11-2,.,TRBJ2-1,TRBD1
CASSLAQGSAYEQYF,TGTGCCAGCAGCTTGGCGCAGGGGTCGGCCTACGAGCAGTACTTC,TRBV5-5,.,TRBJ2-7,.
CASGDRSSPNEKLFF,TGTGCCAGCGGCGATCGGTCGTCACCTAATGAAAAACTGTTTTTT,TRBV28,.,TRBJ1-4,.
CAWSLFGADSSYEQYF,TGTGCCTGGAGTTTATTTGGGGCGGACAGCTCCTACGAGCAGTACTTC,TRBV30,.,TRBJ2-7,.
CASSSKRQGANNGYTF,TGTGCCAGCAGCTCAAAACGACAGGGGGCGAACAATGGCTACACCTTC,TRBV13,.,TRBJ1-2,TRBD1